The 20 T cell receptor beta chains presented below share a single source sample, sequenced in a study of CD8+ T cells in alopecia areata. Extracted from the samples, RNA was reverse transcribed into cDNA to serve as the sequencing template. This table comes from immunoSEQ multiplex PCR, and its TCRdb copy is limited to in-frame clones, with some not included. The sample shows fewer than 250,000 clones, around 64% of them seen only once. Treatment defined: oral pan-JAK inhibitor, 5-10 mg twice daily. This specimen consisted of CD4+ T cells sorted from blood, obtained at week 49, from a patient treated with tofacitinib. Receptor source: a human donor with alopecia areata.

V is TRBV2 and J is TRBJ2-5, with 8 bases matching TRBD1. Trimming took 5 bases from V and 4 from J; bases not matched to a gene: 6. This CDR3 spans 14 amino acids. Per germline, CDR1 SNHLY and CDR2 FYNNEI. The CDR3: CASSKRTGRETQYF. The CDR3 DNA reads TGTGCCAGCAGTAAAAGGACAGGGCGAGAGACCCAGTACTTC.

DNA for the CDR3: TGCGCCAGCACTTCCCTGGCTAGTCCAACCGGTGAGCAGTTCTTC. Protein product: CASTSLASPTGEQFF. This chain uses TRBV4-3 with TRBJ2-1; D is ambiguous. The CDR3 covers 15 residues. CDR1 is LGHNA, CDR2 YSLEER, per germline. V lost 7 bases and J 9 bases, leaving 22 bases between the germline ends.

V usage is TRBV4-3 and J usage is TRBJ1-2; 7 bases match TRBD1. Germline-derived CDR1 and CDR2 are LGHNA and YSLEER. The CDR3 is 13 amino acids. The ends lost 0 bases at V and 8 bases at J; junction bases unmatched: 3. CDR3 DNA: TGCGCCAGCAGCCAAGATGCAGGGGGAGGCTACACCTTC. This translates into CASSQDAGGGYTF.

This chain connects TRBV4-3 to TRBJ2-3, with a possible D match to TRBD2 (5 bases). This CDR3 has 16 residues. V lost 4 bases and J 0 bases, leaving 14 bases between the germline ends. Germline V gene data show CDR1 as LGHNA and CDR2 as YSLEER. This CDR3 is CASSPGNTRSTDTQYF. CDR3 bases: TGCGCCAGCAGCCCCGGGAACACTCGAAGCACAGATACGCAGTATTTT.

This clone was seen a few times. The rearrangement joins TRBV27 to TRBJ2-1, with D tentatively TRBD1 (5 bases). V shed 2 bases and J shed 3 bases, with 11 bases lying between them. This CDR3 spans 15 amino acids. From germline, CDR1 is MNHEY and CDR2 SMNVEV (reference sequence). The CDR3 loop reads CASSLEAGFYNEQFF. CDR3 DNA: TGTGCCAGCAGTTTAGAGGCAGGGTTCTACAATGAGCAGTTCTTC.

The V call is TRBV25-1, the J call TRBJ1-2; TRBD1 matches at 8 bases. Germline V gene lookup returns CDR1 MGHDK and CDR2 SYGVNS. The CDR3 spans 13 residues. Trimming removed 8 bases from V and 0 bases from J; junction bases left unmatched: 2. DNA of the CDR3: TGTGCCAGCTCGGGACAGGCTAACTATGGCTACACCTTC. Translation: CASSGQANYGYTF.

This chain joins TRBV29-1 and TRBJ2-3; D uncertain. This CDR3 comprises 12 residues. The V gene's germline CDR1 is SQVTM and CDR2 ANQGSEA. The V gene lost 3 bases and the J gene lost 3 bases, with 7 bases spanning the gap. The CDR3, as DNA: TGCAGCGTTGAGGCTATGACAGATACGCAGTATTTT. Its protein product is CSVEAMTDTQYF.

The J gene is TRBJ2-3, the V gene TRBV5-1; 12 bases line up with TRBD2. Germline V gives CDR1 SGHRS, CDR2 YFSETQ. This CDR3 is built from 16 residues. Trimming at V came to 4 bases and at J to 1 base, leaving 4 bases not matched to a gene. In nucleotides, the CDR3 is TGCGCCAGCAGCCAGAGACTAGCGGGAGGCACAGATACGCAGTATTTT. Encoded protein: CASSQRLAGGTDTQYF.

V gene TRBV19 combines with J gene TRBJ2-7, with D tentatively TRBD1 (5 bases). CDR1 and CDR2 (germline): LNHDA, SQIVND (reference sequence). The V end lost 2 bases, the J end lost 3 bases, and 23 bases lay between the germline ends. The CDR3 spans 18 residues. The CDR3 DNA follows: TGTGCCAGTAGTATAACGACAGCGAATATCGTGGCTGGCTACGAGCAGTACTTC. It encodes CASSITTANIVAGYEQYF.

This clone showed up just a few times. The chain combines TRBV30 with TRBJ2-2, with D perhaps matching TRBD2 (5 bases). This CDR3 spans 10 amino acids. V lost 5 bases to trimming and J lost 8 bases, with 6 bases between them. Per the germline V gene, CDR1 is GTSNPN and CDR2 is SVGIG (reference sequence). The CDR3 region is CAWGRGELFF. In DNA, the CDR3 is TGTGCCTGGGGGAGAGGGGAGCTGTTTTTT. Using reference TRBV30 and TRBJ2-2 for the parts outside the CDR3, the full variable domain is SQTIHQWPATLVQPVGSPLSLECTVEGTSNPNLYWYRQAAGRGLQLLFYSVGIGQISSEVPQNLSASRPQDRQFILSSKKLLLSDSGFYLCAWGRGELFFGEGSRLTVL.

The V gene is TRBV20-1, the J gene TRBJ1-1; D gene unclear. This CDR3 is 11 amino acids long. CDR1 and CDR2 from the germline V gene are DFQATT and SNEGSKA (reference sequence). V lost 3 bases to trimming and J lost 4 bases, with 6 bases between them. The DNA of the CDR3 is TGCAGTGCTAGGCCGAGCACTGAAGCTTTCTTT. Its translation is CSARPSTEAFF.

The chain employs TRBV30 and TRBJ1-2; possibly TRBD1 for D (6 bases). Germline V gives CDR1 GTSNPN, CDR2 SVGIG (reference sequence). The V end was cut by 1 base, the J end by 4 bases, with 7 bases between. CDR3 length: 12 residues. In nucleotides, the CDR3 is TGTGCCTGGAGTGAACAGGGCTATGGCTACACCTTC. It specifies CAWSEQGYGYTF.

The table lists this clone with a count of one. J is TRBJ2-1 and V is TRBV28, with 8 bases fitting TRBD1. Germline CDR1 MDHEN, CDR2 SYDVKM. V was clipped by 6 bases and J by 4 bases; unmatched bases: 11. The CDR3 is made up of 16 amino acids. The CDR3 loop reads CASRPADRGYYNEQFF. The DNA for the CDR3 is TGTGCCAGCAGGCCGGCTGACAGGGGATATTACAATGAGCAGTTCTTC. Combining the CDR3 with reference TRBV28 and TRBJ2-1 gives the whole variable domain DVKVTQSSRYLVKRTGEKVFLECVQDMDHENMFWYRQDPGLGLRLIYFSYDVKMKEKGDIPEGYSVSREKKERFSLILESASTNQTSMYLCASRPADRGYYNEQFFGPGTRLTVL.

The rearrangement links TRBV10-3 to TRBJ2-5; D ambiguous. Between the trimmed V and J ends, which lost 4 bases and 2 bases, there was a span of 8 bases. CDR1 is ENHRY and CDR2 is SYGVKD in the germline V gene. The CDR3 runs 13 residues. The CDR3 reads CAISVARQETQYF. In DNA, the CDR3 is TGTGCCATCAGTGTGGCTCGACAAGAGACCCAGTACTTC.

The chain links TRBV7-3 to TRBJ2-2; 7 bases align to TRBD1. Germline CDR1 SGHTA, CDR2 FQGTGA. This CDR3 is 15 amino acids long. Losses at the gene ends were 5 bases for V and 6 bases for J; bases not matched to a gene: 9. The CDR3 reads CASSPNRGLPGELFF. DNA for the CDR3: TGTGCCAGCAGCCCTAACAGGGGATTGCCCGGGGAGCTGTTTTTT.

This chain connects TRBV7-2 to TRBJ1-4; tentatively, D is TRBD1 (5 bases). The germline gives CDR1 SGHTA, CDR2 FQGNSA. The CDR3 consists of 15 residues. Between the trimmed V and J ends, which lost 5 bases and 8 bases, there was a span of 18 bases. This CDR3 reads CASSRNSGLMEKLFF. The CDR3 bases are TGTGCCAGCAGCCGCAACTCGGGACTTATGGAAAAACTGTTTTTT.

V and J are TRBV20-1 and TRBJ1-1; D ambiguous. The CDR3 consists of 11 residues. V lost 2 bases and J lost 9, with 10 bases in between. CDR1 DFQATT and CDR2 SNEGSKA come from the germline V gene (reference sequence). DNA for the CDR3: TGCAGTGCTAGAAACGCCGATAAAGCTTTCTTT. This encodes CSARNADKAFF.

Turning to this clone: Relative to the germline gene, one junction end is altered; a read error may explain this. The J gene is TRBJ1-2, the V gene TRBV6-1, with 9 bases lining up with TRBD1. This CDR3 has 12 residues. Germline-derived CDR1 and CDR2 are MNHNS and SASEGT. Here the CDR3 DNA reads TGTGCCATCAGTGACAGGGGGGAAGGCTACACCTTC. It specifies CAISDRGEGYTF.

The chain combines TRBV28 with TRBJ2-7; the D gene is possibly TRBD2 (5 bases). This CDR3 has 13 amino acids. CDR1 MDHEN and CDR2 SYDVKM come from the germline V gene. Deletions cut 7 bases from V and 0 bases from J, with 10 bases between. This CDR3 is CASTGVNSYEQYF. CDR3 DNA sequence: TGTGCCAGCACCGGGGTAAACTCCTACGAGCAGTACTTC.

J is TRBJ1-1 and V is TRBV9; D remains ambiguous. The length of the CDR3 is 14 residues. The germline gives CDR1 SGDLS, CDR2 YYNGEE. Deletions cut 3 bases from V and 0 bases from J, with 9 bases between. The CDR3 region is CASSADPMNTEAFF. In DNA, the CDR3 is TGTGCCAGCAGCGCTGACCCTATGAACACTGAAGCTTTCTTT.